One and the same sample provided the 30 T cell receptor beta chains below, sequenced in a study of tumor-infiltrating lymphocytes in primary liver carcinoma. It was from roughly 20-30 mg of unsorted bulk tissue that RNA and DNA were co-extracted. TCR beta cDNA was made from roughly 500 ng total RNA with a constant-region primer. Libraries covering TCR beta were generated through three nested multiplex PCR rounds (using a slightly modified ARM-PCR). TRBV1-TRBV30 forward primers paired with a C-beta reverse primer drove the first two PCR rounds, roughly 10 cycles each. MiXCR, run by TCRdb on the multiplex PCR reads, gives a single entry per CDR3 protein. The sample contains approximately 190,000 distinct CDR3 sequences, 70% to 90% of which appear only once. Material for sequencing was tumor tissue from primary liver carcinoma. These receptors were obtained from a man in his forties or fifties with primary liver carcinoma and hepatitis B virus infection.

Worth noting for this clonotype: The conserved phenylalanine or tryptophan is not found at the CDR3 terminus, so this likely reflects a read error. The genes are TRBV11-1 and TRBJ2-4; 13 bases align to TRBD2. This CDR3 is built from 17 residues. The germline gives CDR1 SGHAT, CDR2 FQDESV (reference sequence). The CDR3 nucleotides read TGTATCAGCAGCTTTCCCGGGACTAGCGGGACCAAAAACATTCAGTACAAC. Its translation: CISSFPGTSGTKNIQYN.

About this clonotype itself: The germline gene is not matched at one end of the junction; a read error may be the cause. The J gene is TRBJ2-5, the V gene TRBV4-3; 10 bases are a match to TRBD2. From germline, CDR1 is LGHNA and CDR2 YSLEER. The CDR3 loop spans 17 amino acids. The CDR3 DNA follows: TGCGCCAACAGCCAAGCGGTTAGCGGGAGGACTGGTGAGACCCAATACTTC. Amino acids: CANSQAVSGRTGETQYF.

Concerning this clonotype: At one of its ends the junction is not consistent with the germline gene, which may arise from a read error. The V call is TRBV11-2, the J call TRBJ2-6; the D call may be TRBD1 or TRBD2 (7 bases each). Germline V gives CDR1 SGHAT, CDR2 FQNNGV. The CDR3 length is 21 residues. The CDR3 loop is CASSTGGDRAISLSGANILTF. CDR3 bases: TGTGCCAGCAGCACGGGGGGAGACAGGGCCATTTCCCTCTCTGGGGCCAACATCCTGACTTTC.

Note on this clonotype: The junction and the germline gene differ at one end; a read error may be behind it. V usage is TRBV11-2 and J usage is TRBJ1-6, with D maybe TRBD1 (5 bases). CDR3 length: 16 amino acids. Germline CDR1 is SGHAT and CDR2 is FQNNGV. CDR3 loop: CANSLGDDGYSSALHF. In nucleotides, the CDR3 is TGTGCCAACAGCTTAGGGGACGACGGTTATAGTTCAGCCCTCCACTTT.

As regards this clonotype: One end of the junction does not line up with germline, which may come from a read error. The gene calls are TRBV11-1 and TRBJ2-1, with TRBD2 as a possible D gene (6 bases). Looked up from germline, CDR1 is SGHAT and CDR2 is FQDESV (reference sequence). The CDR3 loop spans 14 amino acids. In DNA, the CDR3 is TGTGCCAGCAGCTTGGGAGGTGGAGACAGTGAGGAGTTCTTC. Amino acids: CASSLGGGDSEEFF.

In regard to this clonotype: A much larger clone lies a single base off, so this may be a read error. CDR3 loop: CTSQIRDRGTEAFF. The CDR3 region has the DNA TGTACCAGCCAGATTCGGGACAGGGGAACTGAAGCTTTCTTT. The J gene is TRBJ1-1, the V gene TRBV7-9, with 10 bases aligning to TRBD1. CDR1 is SEHNR, CDR2 FQNEAQ, per germline (reference sequence). This CDR3 is built from 14 residues.

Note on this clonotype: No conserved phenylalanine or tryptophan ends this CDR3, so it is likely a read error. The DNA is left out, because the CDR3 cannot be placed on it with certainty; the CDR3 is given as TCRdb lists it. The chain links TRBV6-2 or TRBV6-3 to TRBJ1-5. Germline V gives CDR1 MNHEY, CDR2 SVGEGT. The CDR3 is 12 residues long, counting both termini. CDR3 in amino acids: CASNLTDQPRHY.

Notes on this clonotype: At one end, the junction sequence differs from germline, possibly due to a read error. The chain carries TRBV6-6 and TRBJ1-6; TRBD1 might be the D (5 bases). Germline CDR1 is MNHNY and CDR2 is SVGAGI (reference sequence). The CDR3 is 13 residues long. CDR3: CANSTTGVSPLHF. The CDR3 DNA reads TGTGCCAACAGTACGACGGGGGTTTCGCCCCTCCACTTT.

The DNA of the CDR3 is TGTGCCTGGAGTGAGACTAATTTACGCGCCGGGGAGCTGTTTTTT. As protein: CAWSETNLRAGELFF. J is TRBJ2-2 and V is TRBV30, with a tentative D call TRBD2 (5 bases). Trimming pared 1 base from V and 6 bases from J, leaving 15 bases between. The CDR3 consists of 15 residues. Germline CDR1 is GTSNPN and CDR2 is SVGIG (reference sequence).

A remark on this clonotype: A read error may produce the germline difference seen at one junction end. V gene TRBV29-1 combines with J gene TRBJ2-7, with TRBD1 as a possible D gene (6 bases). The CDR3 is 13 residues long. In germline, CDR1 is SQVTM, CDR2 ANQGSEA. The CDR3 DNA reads TGCAGTGTCAATACAGGGTATGTCGACGAGCGGTACTTC. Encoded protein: CSVNTGYVDERYF.

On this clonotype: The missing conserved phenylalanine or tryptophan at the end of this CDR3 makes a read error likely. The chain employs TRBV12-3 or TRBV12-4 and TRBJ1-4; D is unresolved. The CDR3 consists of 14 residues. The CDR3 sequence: CASSLSGVGEKLFL. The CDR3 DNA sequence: TGTGCAAGCAGTTTAAGTGGGGTTGGTGAAAAACTGTTTTTA.

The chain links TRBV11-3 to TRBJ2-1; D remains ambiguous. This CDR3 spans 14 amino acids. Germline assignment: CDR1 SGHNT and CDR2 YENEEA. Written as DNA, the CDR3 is TGTATCAGTAGCTCAGGCGTCTCGAACAATGAGCAGTTCTTC. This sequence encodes CISSSGVSNNEQFF.

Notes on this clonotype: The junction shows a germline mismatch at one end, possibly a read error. The CDR3 sequence is CSASGEWTMNTDAFF. The CDR3 DNA follows: TGCAGCGCATCGGGGGAGTGGACTATGAACACTGATGCTTTCTTT. The rearrangement links TRBV29-1 to TRBJ1-1; D may be TRBD1 (5 bases). The CDR3 runs to 15 residues. Germline CDR1 SQVTM, CDR2 ANQGSEA. Combining the CDR3 with reference TRBV29-1 and TRBJ1-1 gives the whole variable domain SAVISQKPSRDICQRGTSLTIQCQVDSQVTMMFWYRQQPGQSLTLIATANQGSEATYESGFVIDKFPISRPNLTFSTLTVSNMSPEDSSIYLCSASGEWTMNTDAFFGQGTRLTVV.

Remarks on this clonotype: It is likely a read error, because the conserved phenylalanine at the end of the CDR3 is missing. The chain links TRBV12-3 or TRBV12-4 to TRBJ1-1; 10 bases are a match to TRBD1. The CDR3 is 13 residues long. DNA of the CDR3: TGTGCCGGCAGTGAAGGGACAGGGGATGAAGCTTTCGTT. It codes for CAGSEGTGDEAFV.

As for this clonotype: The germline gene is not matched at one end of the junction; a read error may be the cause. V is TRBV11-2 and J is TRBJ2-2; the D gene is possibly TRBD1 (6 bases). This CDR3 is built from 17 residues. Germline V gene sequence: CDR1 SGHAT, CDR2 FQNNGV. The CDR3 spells CTISLDHRGRDTRELFF. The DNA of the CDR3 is TGTACCATCAGCTTAGATCATCGGGGTAGGGACACCCGGGAGCTGTTTTTT.

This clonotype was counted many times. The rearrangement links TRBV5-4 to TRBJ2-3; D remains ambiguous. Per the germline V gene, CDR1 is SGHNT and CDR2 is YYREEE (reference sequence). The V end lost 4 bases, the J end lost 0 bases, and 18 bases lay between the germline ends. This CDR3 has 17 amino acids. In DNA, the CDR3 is TGTGCCAGCAGCACTTCCCGCGCGCGAACTAGCACAGATACGCAGTATTTT. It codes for CASSTSRARTSTDTQYF.

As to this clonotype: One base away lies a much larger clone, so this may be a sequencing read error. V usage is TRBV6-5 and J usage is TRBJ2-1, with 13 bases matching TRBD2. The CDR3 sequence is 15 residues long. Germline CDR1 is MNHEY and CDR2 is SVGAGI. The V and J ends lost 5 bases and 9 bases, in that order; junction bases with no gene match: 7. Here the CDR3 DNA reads TGTGCCAGCAGTAACCGACTAGCGGGAGGAAGTGAGCAGTTCTTC. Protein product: CASSNRLAGGSEQFF.

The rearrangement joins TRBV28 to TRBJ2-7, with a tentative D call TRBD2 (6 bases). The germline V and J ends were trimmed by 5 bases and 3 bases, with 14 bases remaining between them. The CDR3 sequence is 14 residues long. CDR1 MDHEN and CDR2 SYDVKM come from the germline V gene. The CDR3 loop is CASSHRREYYEQYF. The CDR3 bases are TGTGCCAGCAGTCATCGACGGGAGTACTACGAGCAGTACTTC. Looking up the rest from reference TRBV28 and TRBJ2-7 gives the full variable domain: DVKVTQSSRYLVKRTGEKVFLECVQDMDHENMFWYRQDPGLGLRLIYFSYDVKMKEKGDIPEGYSVSREKKERFSLILESASTNQTSMYLCASSHRREYYEQYFGPGTRLTVT.

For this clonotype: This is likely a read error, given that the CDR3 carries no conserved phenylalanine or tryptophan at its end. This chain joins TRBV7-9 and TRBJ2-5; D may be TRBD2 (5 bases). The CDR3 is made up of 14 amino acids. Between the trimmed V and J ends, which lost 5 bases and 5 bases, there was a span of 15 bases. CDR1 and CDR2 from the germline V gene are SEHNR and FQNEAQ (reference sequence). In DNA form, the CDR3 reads TGTGCCAGCAGCCGCGGGCGGGTGGAGGAGACCCAGTACATA. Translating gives CASSRGRVEETQYI.

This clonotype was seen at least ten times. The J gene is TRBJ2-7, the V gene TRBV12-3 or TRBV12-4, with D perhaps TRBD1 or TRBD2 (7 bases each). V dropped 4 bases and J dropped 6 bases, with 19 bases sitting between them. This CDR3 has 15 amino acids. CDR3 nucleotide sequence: TGTGCCAGCAGTTCACGTCAGACAGGGAGGGGCGAGCAGTACTTC. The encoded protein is CASSSRQTGRGEQYF.

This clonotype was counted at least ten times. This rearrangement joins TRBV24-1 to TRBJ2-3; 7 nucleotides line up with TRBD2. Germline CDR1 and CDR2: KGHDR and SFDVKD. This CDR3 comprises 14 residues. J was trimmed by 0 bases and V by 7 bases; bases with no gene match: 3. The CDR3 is CATRPGGSTDTQYF. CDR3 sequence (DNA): TGTGCCACCAGGCCGGGAGGTAGCACAGATACGCAGTATTTT.

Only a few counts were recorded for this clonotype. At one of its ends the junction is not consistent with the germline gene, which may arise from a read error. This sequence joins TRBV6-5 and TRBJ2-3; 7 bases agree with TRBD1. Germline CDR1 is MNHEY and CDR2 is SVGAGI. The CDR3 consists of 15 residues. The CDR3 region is CVSRGTGVQTDTQYF. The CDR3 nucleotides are TGTGTCAGCAGGGGAACAGGGGTACAAACAGATACACAGTATTTT.

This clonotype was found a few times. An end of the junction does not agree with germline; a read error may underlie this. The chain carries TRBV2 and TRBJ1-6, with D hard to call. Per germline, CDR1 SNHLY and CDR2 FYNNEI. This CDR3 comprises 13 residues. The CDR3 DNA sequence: TGTGCCAGCAGTGAACAGAATAATTCACTCCTCCACTTT. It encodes CASSEQNNSLLHF.

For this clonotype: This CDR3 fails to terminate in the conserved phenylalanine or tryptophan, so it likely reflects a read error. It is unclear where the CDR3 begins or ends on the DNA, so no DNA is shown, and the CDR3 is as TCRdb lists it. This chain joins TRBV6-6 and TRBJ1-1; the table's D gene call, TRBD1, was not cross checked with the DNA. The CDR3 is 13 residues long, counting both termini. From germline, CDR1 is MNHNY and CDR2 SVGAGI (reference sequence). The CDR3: CASSTGGITEASS.

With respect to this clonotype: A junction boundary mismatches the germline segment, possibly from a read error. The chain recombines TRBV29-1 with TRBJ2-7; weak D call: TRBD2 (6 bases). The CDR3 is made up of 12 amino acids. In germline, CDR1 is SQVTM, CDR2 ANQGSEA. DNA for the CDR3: TGCAGCCCCAGTGGGGGGACCTATGAGCAGTACTTC. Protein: CSPSGGTYEQYF.

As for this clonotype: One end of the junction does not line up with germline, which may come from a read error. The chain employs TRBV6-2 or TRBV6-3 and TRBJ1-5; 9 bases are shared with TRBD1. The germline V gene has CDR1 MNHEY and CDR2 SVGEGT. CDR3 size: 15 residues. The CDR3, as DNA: TGTGCCAGCAGGCCATGGGACAGGGTAAATCAGCCCAAGCATTTT. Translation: CASRPWDRVNQPKHF.

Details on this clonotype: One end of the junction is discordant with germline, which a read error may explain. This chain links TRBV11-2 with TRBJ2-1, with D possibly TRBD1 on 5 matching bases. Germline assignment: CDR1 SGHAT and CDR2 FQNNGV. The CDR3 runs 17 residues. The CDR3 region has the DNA TGTGCCATCAGCTTAGATAGGGGCGAGAGGTTATACAATGAGCAGTTCTTC. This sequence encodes CAISLDRGERLYNEQFF.

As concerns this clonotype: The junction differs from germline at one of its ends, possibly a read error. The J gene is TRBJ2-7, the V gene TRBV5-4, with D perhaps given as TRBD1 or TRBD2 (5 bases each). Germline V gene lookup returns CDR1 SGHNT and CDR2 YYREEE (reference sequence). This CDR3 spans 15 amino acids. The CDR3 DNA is TGTGCCAGCAGCACCCCGAGTGGTGGGACCCACGACCAGTACTTC. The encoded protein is CASSTPSGGTHDQYF.

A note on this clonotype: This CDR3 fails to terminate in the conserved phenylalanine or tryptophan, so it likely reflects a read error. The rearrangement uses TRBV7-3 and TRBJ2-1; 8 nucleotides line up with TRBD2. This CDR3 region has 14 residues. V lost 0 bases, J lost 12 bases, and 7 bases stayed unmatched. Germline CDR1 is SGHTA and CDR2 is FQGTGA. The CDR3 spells CASSLTLAGSGQFS. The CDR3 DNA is TGTGCCAGCAGCTTAACCTTAGCGGGGTCGGGGCAGTTCTCC.

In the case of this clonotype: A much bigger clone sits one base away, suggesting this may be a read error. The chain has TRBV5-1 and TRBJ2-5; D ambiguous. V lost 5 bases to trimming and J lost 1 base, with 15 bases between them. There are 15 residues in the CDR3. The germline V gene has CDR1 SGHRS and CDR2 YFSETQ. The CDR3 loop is CASSWMGWGQETQYF. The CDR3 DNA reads TGCGCCAGCAGTTGGATGGGCTGGGGCCAAGAGACCCAGTACTTC.